The clone carrying this T cell receptor (beta chain) is a singleton in its sample. This sample was included in a study of blood T cell repertoires in COVID-19. About the research overall: COVID-19 samples collected from the United States, Italy and Spain covered acute and convalescent phases. T cells, B-cell-depleted T cells, or PBMCs supplied cDNA or gDNA.

This CDR3 is built from 17 residues. With V trimmed by 7 bases and J by 3 bases, 15 bases remained unmatched. The germline V gene has CDR1 MRHNA and CDR2 SNTAGT. Per the authors' pipeline: How many nucleated cells were present was estimated from reference gene primer amplification. Some clones are missing from TCRdb's copy, which holds only in-frame ones; the method was immunoSEQ multiplex PCR. Clone size and the V and J calls come from that table; the DNA yielded D and trimming. Of approximately 150,000 clones listed, 90% were seen once; the top ten hold 18%. The chain recombines TRBV6-4 with TRBJ2-7; 10 bases map to TRBD1. This TCR was recovered from a man in his sixties with active or convalescent COVID-19. Material for sequencing was peripheral blood. CDR3 amino acids: CASKKDRGARKGYEQYF. CDR3 nucleotide sequence: TGTGCCAGCAAGAAGGACAGGGGGGCGAGGAAAGGCTACGAGCAGTACTTC.